This TCR beta chain originates from a study of regulatory T cells in long-lasting Graves disease. Building the TCR beta libraries relied on iRepertoire HTBI primers, and CDR3 regions underwent Arm-PCR. TCRdb re-called the multiplex PCR reads through MiXCR, storing one row per CDR3 protein. This table holds some 250,000 distinct CDR3 sequences, 20% found once. As to time point: newly diagnosed GD, antithyroid drugs for less than 3 months. From RNA extracted from PBMCs, the TCR library was made. This receptor was taken from a female donor with Graves disease. The material sequenced was peripheral blood mononuclear cells (PBMCs), taken at new diagnosis, from a patient treated with antithyroid drugs.

In nucleotides, the CDR3 is TGTGCCAGCAGTTTGGTGGACAGGGGTGGCTATGGCTACACCTTC. Protein sequence: CASSLVDRGGYGYTF. The rearrangement uses TRBV28 and TRBJ1-2, with 9 bases matching TRBD1. This CDR3 has 15 amino acids. V was pared by 3 bases and J by 4 bases, with 6 bases of the junction left unmatched. Germline V gives CDR1 MDHEN, CDR2 SYDVKM.